One sample yielded the 16 T cell receptor beta chains listed below, sequenced in a study of CDR3 diversity in severe acne. One entry per CDR3 protein results from TCRdb running MiXCR on the PCR reads. The sample lists fewer than 90,000 distinct CDR3 sequences, 51% occurring once. Sequenced: blood. All receptors derive from a male donor in good health, without acne.

The chain recombines TRBV20-1 with TRBJ2-1, with a possible D match to TRBD1 (6 bases). Germline CDR1 is DFQATT and CDR2 is SNEGSKA (reference sequence). Trimming pared 5 bases from V and 10 bases from J, leaving 18 bases between. The CDR3 runs 13 residues. The CDR3: CSAERAGVREQFF. In nucleotides, the CDR3 is TGCAGTGCTGAGAGGGCAGGGGTGCGCGAGCAGTTCTTC.

The chain uses TRBV9 and TRBJ2-1, with D tentatively TRBD2 (6 bases). CDR1 SGDLS and CDR2 YYNGEE come from the germline V gene. V lost 4 bases to trimming and J lost 9 bases, with 20 bases between them. The CDR3 has 15 amino acids. CDR3 residues: CASSSRTPEGGEQFF. The DNA for the CDR3 is TGTGCCAGCAGCTCGCGGACACCGGAGGGAGGTGAGCAGTTCTTC.

This clonotype has ten or more counts. The V call is TRBV9, the J call TRBJ2-3, with D hard to call. Germline lookup yields CDR1 SGDLS and CDR2 YYNGEE. V was trimmed by 7 bases and J by 4 bases, leaving 13 bases between them. The CDR3 has 13 amino acids. The CDR3 bases are TGTGCCAGCGTCGGCCAGGCCCCAGATACGCAGTATTTT. Protein product: CASVGQAPDTQYF.

Remarks on this clonotype: At one of its ends the junction is not consistent with the germline gene, which may arise from a read error. The chain carries TRBV9 and TRBJ1-6; a possible D gene is TRBD1 (6 bases). CDR3 size: 17 residues. Germline-derived CDR1 and CDR2 are SGDLS and YYNGEE. CDR3 sequence (DNA): TGTGCCATCAGCTCATCGATGGGGGGGGGCTCGTATCCACCCCTCCACTTT. Amino acid sequence: CAISSSMGGGSYPPLHF.

The rearrangement joins TRBV6-6 to TRBJ2-7; perhaps D is TRBD1 or TRBD2 (6 bases each). V was shortened by 2 bases and J by 4 bases, with 18 bases between the two germline ends. The CDR3 consists of 16 residues. Germline V CDR1 and CDR2: MNHNY, SVGAGI (reference sequence). For the CDR3, the DNA is TGTGCCAGCAGTTACCTCCCCACGGGGGCCGGGTACGAGCAGTACTTC. Encoded protein: CASSYLPTGAGYEQYF.

The chain has TRBV2 and TRBJ2-5, with TRBD2 as a possible D gene (5 bases). The CDR3 length is 14 residues. CDR1 SNHLY and CDR2 FYNNEI come from the germline V gene. The germline V and J ends were trimmed by 6 bases and 2 bases, with 13 bases remaining between them. CDR3 amino acids: CASRVSLAQETQYF. The CDR3 bases are TGTGCCAGCAGAGTATCTTTAGCGCAAGAGACCCAGTACTTC. Full variable domain (missing parts from reference TRBV2 and TRBJ2-5): EPEVTQTPSHQVTQMGQEVILRCVPISNHLYFYWYRQILGQKVEFLVSFYNNEISEKSEIFDDQFSVERPDGSNFTLKIRSTKLEDSAMYFCASRVSLAQETQYFGPGTRLLVL.

This clonotype was recorded at least ten times. The genes are TRBV10-3 and TRBJ2-7; 10 nucleotides match TRBD2. V gave up 5 bases and J gave up 2 bases; unmatched junction bases: 6. The CDR3 totals 15 residues. Per the germline V gene, CDR1 is ENHRY and CDR2 is SYGVKD. CDR3 amino acids: CAISPGTSDPYEQYF. CDR3 nucleotide sequence: TGTGCCATCAGTCCAGGGACTAGCGACCCCTACGAGCAGTACTTC.

This sequence joins TRBV24-1 and TRBJ1-1, with 7 bases matching TRBD1. Trimming at V came to 2 bases and at J to 5 bases, leaving 7 bases not matched to a gene. The CDR3 covers 15 residues. Germline V gene lookup returns CDR1 KGHDR and CDR2 SFDVKD. CDR3 region: CATSDSGRGETEAFF. CDR3 coding DNA: TGTGCCACCAGTGATTCAGGCAGGGGGGAGACTGAAGCTTTCTTT.

The chain carries TRBV20-1 and TRBJ2-3, with 13 bases that match TRBD2. Trimming took 3 bases from V and 4 from J; bases not matched to a gene: 4. Germline loops: CDR1 DFQATT, CDR2 SNEGSKA (reference sequence). The CDR3 is made up of 15 amino acids. As DNA, the CDR3 is TGCAGTGCTAGGGGAACTAGCGGGGGGGCAGATACGCAGTATTTT. Protein sequence: CSARGTSGGADTQYF.

The chain is built from TRBV10-3 and TRBJ1-2; perhaps TRBD1 as D (5 bases). Deletions cut 2 bases from V and 8 bases from J, with 15 bases between. In germline, CDR1 is ENHRY, CDR2 SYGVKD. The CDR3 consists of 14 residues. The CDR3 DNA is TGTGCCATCAGTGAGCTGAACCAGGGAGTAGGCTACACCTTC. Translated: CAISELNQGVGYTF.

Many counts were recorded for this clonotype. The chain is built from TRBV13 and TRBJ2-1, with 11 nucleotides matching TRBD2. The J segment lost 12 bases and the V segment lost 6 bases, leaving 4 bases of the junction unmatched. Per the germline V gene, CDR1 is PRHDT and CDR2 is FYEKMQ (reference sequence). The CDR3 contains 12 residues. CDR3 nucleotide sequence: TGTGCCAGCAGATCCGGGACTAGCGGGCAGTTCTTC. Its protein is CASRSGTSGQFF. The full variable domain, in which reference TRBV13 and TRBJ2-1 provide the parts outside the CDR3, is AAGVIQSPRHLIKEKRETATLKCYPIPRHDTVYWYQQGPGQDPQFLISFYEKMQSDKGSIPDRFSAQQFSDYHSELNMSSLELGDSALYFCASRSGTSGQFFGPGTRLTVL.

V usage is TRBV20-1 and J usage is TRBJ2-7, with D tentatively TRBD2 (7 bases). From germline, CDR1 is DFQATT and CDR2 SNEGSKA (reference sequence). The CDR3 sequence is 13 residues long. V was clipped by 0 bases and J by 6 bases, with 12 bases between them. The CDR3 is CSARDRGASEQYF. DNA of the CDR3: TGCAGTGCTAGAGATCGGGGGGCTAGCGAGCAGTACTTC.

This clonotype was counted ten times or more. The V gene is TRBV7-3, the J gene TRBJ2-1, with D hard to call. Looked up from germline, CDR1 is SGHTA and CDR2 is FQGTGA. The V end was cut by 5 bases, the J end by 7 bases, with 9 bases between. The CDR3 spans 12 residues. As DNA, the CDR3 is TGTGCCAGCAGCGCGCAGGAGAATGAGCAGTTCTTC. Translated: CASSAQENEQFF.

Regarding this clonotype: Given the absence of the conserved phenylalanine or tryptophan at the CDR3 end, a read error is likely. The limits of the CDR3 on the DNA are not certain, so only TCRdb's listed CDR3 is given. This rearrangement joins TRBV7-9 to TRBJ2-3; the table's D call of TRBD1 was not tested on the DNA. A total of 12 residues make up the CDR3, ends included. CDR1 is SEHNR and CDR2 is FQNEAQ in the germline V gene (reference sequence). CDR3 protein: CASSPNRTTLYA.

V usage is TRBV11-2 and J usage is TRBJ2-5; D unresolved. This CDR3 is 13 amino acids long. V gave up 1 base and J gave up 4 bases, with 7 bases separating them. The germline gives CDR1 SGHAT, CDR2 FQNNGV. The CDR3 DNA follows: TGTGCCAGCAGCTTAGGACAATCAGAGACCCAGTACTTC. It encodes CASSLGQSETQYF.

This clonotype was seen repeatedly, ten times or more. The CDR3 DNA reads TGTGCCAGCAGTGAATTACAGGATCTTAACACTGAAGCTTTCTTT. Amino acids: CASSELQDLNTEAFF. This sequence joins TRBV25-1 and TRBJ1-1, with D perhaps matching TRBD1 (5 bases). Germline CDR1 reads MGHDK; CDR2 reads SYGVNS. This CDR3 spans 15 amino acids. Trimming shortened V by 1 base and J by 2 bases, and 11 bases separated the two germline ends.